A single T cell receptor beta chain is shown here with its context. Germline V gives CDR1 LNHDA, CDR2 SQIVND (reference sequence). The CDR3 totals 12 residues. Sequencing was performed with immunoSEQ multiplex PCR; in TCRdb, only in-frame clones are kept and a portion is missing. In the table there are over 150,000 clones, around 85% of which are singletons. The sample comes from a study of cytomegalovirus exposure and HLA in healthy donors. About the study: A subsequent analysis stated that the 120 or so validation repertoires were run on the same platform as the approximately 660 first-cohort repertoires.

The chain uses TRBV19 and TRBJ2-7; 7 nucleotides match TRBD1. The sample consisted of PBMCs. This receptor was obtained from a man in his late teens or twenties in good health and CMV-seropositive. CDR3 loop: CADRERTYEQYF. For the CDR3, the DNA is TGTGCTGACAGGGAAAGGACCTACGAGCAGTACTTC.